This T cell receptor beta chain was captured by sequencing in a study of shared clonotypes between healthy human individuals. Study findings and constraints: Tissue TCR repertoires likely differ from these blood-only repertoires. Compared with clonotypes that all four donors shared, non-shared clonotypes had lower generation probabilities.

Several immunoSEQ plates received, in even portions, the genomic DNA of each subset. TCRdb keeps only in-frame clones here, not all; method: immunoSEQ multiplex PCR. The table shows 600,000 to 750,000 clones, with 72% occurring only once. V lost 2 bases to trimming and J lost 1 base; unmatched junction nucleotides: 2. Per the germline V gene, CDR1 is GTSNPN and CDR2 is SVGIG (reference sequence). The CDR3 has 14 amino acids. A word on this clone: The antigen remains unidentified.

The V call is TRBV30, the J call TRBJ2-5; 9 nucleotides agree with TRBD2. Sequences were obtained from memory CD4+ T cells sorted from blood. Documented subset: CD45RA-negative fraction. The clonotype was recovered from a woman in her 30s in good health. The CDR3 DNA is TGTGCCTGGAGTCTGGGACTAGCCCAAGAGACCCAGTACTTC. Amino acid sequence: CAWSLGLAQETQYF.